This T cell receptor (beta chain) was identified during a study of CD8+ T cells in alopecia areata. General observations from the study: Among the 100 top clones, expanded CD8+ clones, like scalp clonality, were significantly decreased by tofacitinib.

In the case of this clone: Its antigen is not known.

The V gene lost 8 bases and the J gene lost 1 base, with 13 bases spanning the gap. The CDR3 is 14 residues long. Germline values: CDR1 LNHDA, CDR2 SQIVND (reference sequence). The treatment is: oral pan-JAK inhibitor, 5-10 mg twice daily. RNA extraction was followed by reverse transcription into cDNA, which acted as the sequencing template. Sequencing used immunoSEQ multiplex PCR; TCRdb keeps in-frame clones, though not all of them. The repertoire has more than 95,000 clones, about nine tenths of them found once; the top ten carry 11%. The V call is TRBV19, the J call TRBJ2-3; the D gene is possibly TRBD2 (5 bases). The sequence derives from a human donor with alopecia areata. Sequencing was performed on CD8+ T cells sorted from blood, taken between weeks 30 and 35, from a patient treated with tofacitinib. CDR3 nucleotide sequence: TGTGCCAGTTCCCTGGGTAGCGGCACAGATACGCAGTATTTT. This gives the protein CASSLGSGTDTQYF.